These 29 T cell receptor beta chains originate from one sample sequenced in a study of cytomegalovirus exposure and HLA in healthy donors. PCR was performed using 60 Vbeta and 13 Jbeta primers. Sequencing was performed with immunoSEQ multiplex PCR; in TCRdb, only in-frame clones are kept and a portion is missing. This sample has 150,000 to 200,000 clones, with roughly 80% found just once. The source material was PBMCs. The receptors shown here come from a human donor in good health.

This clone has only one observation. The V gene is TRBV15, the J gene TRBJ2-7, with D maybe TRBD2 (6 bases). CDR3 size: 17 residues. Germline CDR1 reads LNHNV; CDR2 reads YYDKDF (reference sequence). Trimming took off 2 bases at V and 6 bases at J, with 23 bases between the two ends. CDR3 sequence: CATSRNIRGGRFSEQYF. The CDR3 DNA reads TGTGCCACCAGCAGAAACATAAGGGGAGGTCGGTTCTCCGAGCAGTACTTC.

Only a few counts were recorded for this clone. The chain uses TRBV5-4 and TRBJ2-1; 13 bases line up with TRBD2. Germline V gene sequence: CDR1 SGHNT, CDR2 YYREEE (reference sequence). J gave up 7 bases and V 4 bases, and 5 bases lay outside the gene matches. The CDR3 is 15 residues long. This CDR3 reads CASSEGLAGLNEQFF. In nucleotides, the CDR3 is TGTGCCAGCAGCGAGGGACTAGCGGGATTGAATGAGCAGTTCTTC.

The chain uses TRBV27 and TRBJ2-1, with D possibly matching TRBD1 (5 bases). V was clipped by 2 bases and J by 7 bases, with 6 bases between them. The CDR3 is 12 residues long. Germline CDR1 MNHEY, CDR2 SMNVEV (reference sequence). The DNA for the CDR3 is TGTGCCAGCAGTTTACAGGGAAATGAGCAGTTCTTC. It translates to CASSLQGNEQFF.

The chain joins TRBV21-1 to TRBJ1-4; TRBD1 reflects the table's D call only, with no check against the DNA. TRBV21-1 is designated a pseudogene. The CDR3 contains 15 residues. CDR3: CASSGEWGLGEKLFF. For the CDR3, the DNA is TGTGCCAGCAGCGGAGAATGGGGGCTGGGGGAAAAACTGTTTTTT.

This chain connects TRBV13 to TRBJ2-3; 12 nucleotides line up with TRBD2. The length of the CDR3 is 17 residues. CDR1 is PRHDT, CDR2 FYEKMQ, per germline (reference sequence). The J segment lost 2 bases and the V segment lost 5 bases, leaving 8 bases of the junction unmatched. CDR3 sequence (DNA): TGTGCCAGCAGCCTTAAGGGACTAGCGGGTCTCACAGATACGCAGTATTTT. This gives the protein CASSLKGLAGLTDTQYF.

The J gene is TRBJ2-2, the V gene TRBV5-4; 11 bases line up with TRBD2. The CDR3 loop spans 18 amino acids. J was trimmed by 0 bases and V by 0 bases; bases with no gene match: 4. In germline, CDR1 is SGHNT, CDR2 YYREEE (reference sequence). Here the CDR3 reads CASSLVPSGGPNTGELFF. In nucleotides, the CDR3 is TGTGCCAGCAGCTTGGTTCCTAGCGGGGGGCCGAACACCGGGGAGCTGTTTTTT.

This clone was recorded a few times. The chain has TRBV29-1 and TRBJ1-2; 10 bases line up with TRBD1. The V and J ends lost 5 bases and 0 bases, in that order; junction bases with no gene match: 9. The CDR3 is made up of 16 amino acids. Per germline, CDR1 SQVTM and CDR2 ANQGSEA. The CDR3 is CSVPRGQGLANYGYTF. DNA for the CDR3: TGCAGCGTTCCAAGGGGACAGGGGTTAGCTAACTATGGCTACACCTTC.

The chain uses TRBV6-1 and TRBJ1-1; a weak D match, TRBD1 (5 bases). There are 16 residues in the CDR3. Germline V gene sequence: CDR1 MNHNS, CDR2 SASEGT. V gave up 2 bases and J gave up 2 bases, with 15 bases separating them. The CDR3 bases are TGTGCCAGCAGTGAATTGTGGGGCAGCCAAAACACTGAAGCTTTCTTT. Translated, it gives CASSELWGSQNTEAFF.

The V gene is TRBV15, the J gene TRBJ1-5; D might be TRBD1 (6 bases). Per germline, CDR1 LNHNV and CDR2 YYDKDF (reference sequence). With 9 bases removed from V and 4 bases from J, the gap between germline ends came to 13 bases. The CDR3 runs to 13 residues. CDR3 sequence (DNA): TGTGCCACGGGTAGGGGGGGAAATCAGCCCCAGCATTTT. It is translated as CATGRGGNQPQHF.

The table lists this clone with a few counts. The chain recombines TRBV19 with TRBJ1-1; D is unclear. Trimming took 5 bases from V and 7 from J, leaving 5 bases between them. The CDR3 length is 10 residues. The V gene's germline CDR1 is LNHDA and CDR2 SQIVND (reference sequence). CDR3 sequence reads: CASSLREAFF. CDR3 nucleotides: TGTGCCAGTAGTCTGCGTGAAGCTTTCTTT.

This chain joins TRBV6-6 and TRBJ1-1; 12 bases agree with TRBD1. CDR1 and CDR2 (germline): MNHNY, SVGAGI (reference sequence). V trimming: 6 bases; J trimming: 1 base; junction bases outside the gene matches: 6. The CDR3 has 16 residues. DNA of the CDR3: TGTGCCAGCAGCACCCCGGGACAGGGGGCGAACACTGAAGCTTTCTTT. As protein: CASSTPGQGANTEAFF.

The genes are TRBV4-1 and TRBJ2-3; D is unclear. Trimming cost V 2 bases and J 1 base, with 4 bases left between them. The CDR3 runs 13 residues. Germline-derived CDR1 and CDR2 are MGHRA and YSYEKL. In DNA, the CDR3 is TGCGCCAGCAGCCAAACGGGCACAGATACGCAGTATTTT. This codes for CASSQTGTDTQYF.

This chain joins TRBV7-2 and TRBJ1-2; 10 bases align to TRBD1. V was clipped by 0 bases and J by 5 bases; unmatched bases: 6. The CDR3 has 16 amino acids. Germline V gene data show CDR1 as SGHTA and CDR2 as FQGNSA. CDR3 coding DNA: TGTGCCAGCAGCTTAGCTTTGGACAGGGGGGAATATGGCTACACCTTC. This codes for CASSLALDRGEYGYTF.

This clone occurred a few times. The chain links TRBV15 to TRBJ2-3, with unresolved D. Trimming stripped 8 bases from V and 0 bases from J, with 15 bases between. CDR3 size: 15 residues. Germline V gives CDR1 LNHNV, CDR2 YYDKDF (reference sequence). CDR3 DNA: TGTGCCACCGGTAGTCTAGTGGCTAGCACAGATACGCAGTATTTT. It specifies CATGSLVASTDTQYF.

This clone was seen a few times. The chain has TRBV2 and TRBJ1-5; TRBD1 might be the D (6 bases). This CDR3 has 12 residues. In germline, CDR1 is SNHLY, CDR2 FYNNEI. Trimming pared 2 bases from V and 12 bases from J, leaving 11 bases between. The CDR3 reads CASSERGQIQHF. Written as DNA, the CDR3 is TGTGCCAGCAGTGAACGAGGACAGATCCAGCATTTT.

V is TRBV5-6 and J is TRBJ1-6, with D possibly matching TRBD1 (5 bases). From germline, CDR1 is SGHDT and CDR2 YYEEEE. V dropped 4 bases and J dropped 0 bases, with 14 bases sitting between them. The CDR3 spans 17 residues. For the CDR3, the DNA is TGTGCCAGCAGCCCAGGAGGGGCGGCCTCCTATAATTCACCCCTCCACTTT. Translating gives CASSPGGAASYNSPLHF.

The sample holds one count of this clone. The CDR3 loop is CASSLPKAGNGYTF. The DNA for the CDR3 is TGTGCCAGCAGCCTACCAAAGGCGGGGAATGGCTACACCTTC. The chain joins TRBV7-8 to TRBJ1-2; no firm D call. Looked up from germline, CDR1 is SGHVS and CDR2 is FQNEAQ. V dropped 5 bases and J dropped 6 bases, with 16 bases sitting between them. The CDR3 length is 14 residues.

A word on this clone: Other DNA sequences in this sample translate to the same CDR3. The rearrangement uses TRBV6-5 and TRBJ1-3, with no clear D. Trimming removed 0 bases at V and 0 bases at J, with 6 bases between. The CDR3 runs to 15 residues. Germline loops: CDR1 MNHEY, CDR2 SVGAGI. In DNA form, the CDR3 reads TGTGCCAGCAGTTACTCGAGGAGCTCTGGAAACACCATATATTTT. Its translation is CASSYSRSSGNTIYF.

The gene calls are TRBV5-5 and TRBJ2-7; D unresolved. V dropped 5 bases and J dropped 0 bases, with 12 bases sitting between them. From germline, CDR1 is SGHKS and CDR2 YYEKEE (reference sequence). This CDR3 is built from 14 residues. CDR3 bases: TGTGCCAGCAGGTATAGCACGATCTCCTACGAGCAGTACTTC. This translates into CASRYSTISYEQYF.

The rearrangement uses TRBV4-3 and TRBJ1-2; no firm D call. V lost 1 base, J lost 6 bases, and 9 bases lay in between. Germline V gene sequence: CDR1 LGHNA, CDR2 YSLEER. The CDR3 contains 13 residues. The CDR3 coding sequence is TGCGCCAGCAGCCAAGGGAGGGAGGATGGCTACACCTTC. Protein product: CASSQGREDGYTF.

The CDR3 loop is CASSVVPETGSEAFF. The CDR3 DNA follows: TGTGCCAGCAGCGTAGTCCCAGAAACGGGGTCTGAAGCTTTCTTT. The chain employs TRBV9 and TRBJ1-1; D is ambiguous. The germline V gene has CDR1 SGDLS and CDR2 YYNGEE. The CDR3 runs 15 residues. The V end was cut by 0 bases, the J end by 6 bases, with 15 bases between.

The J gene is TRBJ2-2, the V gene TRBV4-3, with 10 bases matching TRBD2. CDR3 length: 16 residues. Germline CDR1 reads LGHNA; CDR2 reads YSLEER. Trimming took 6 bases from V and 3 from J; bases not matched to a gene: 7. The CDR3: CASRYLTSGDTGELFF. The CDR3 DNA reads TGCGCCAGCAGATATCTCACTAGCGGGGACACCGGGGAGCTGTTTTTT.

This chain links TRBV15 with TRBJ2-7; 11 positions agree with TRBD1. With 5 bases clipped from V and 5 bases from J, the junction kept 14 bases outside the gene matches. Germline V lookup: CDR1 LNHNV, CDR2 YYDKDF (reference sequence). The CDR3 extends over 17 amino acids. The CDR3 here is CATSWGQGVGDGNEQYF. The CDR3 DNA is TGTGCCACCAGCTGGGGACAGGGGGTAGGCGATGGTAACGAGCAGTACTTC.

The chain is built from TRBV6-5 and TRBJ2-1; 7 positions agree with TRBD1. This CDR3 region has 15 residues. With V trimmed by 6 bases and J by 0 bases, 5 bases remained unmatched. Germline-derived CDR1 and CDR2 are MNHEY and SVGAGI. This CDR3 reads CASSPDRDSYNEQFF. Written as DNA, the CDR3 is TGTGCCAGCAGCCCCGACAGGGACTCCTACAATGAGCAGTTCTTC.

The table lists this clone with a count of one. The chain couples TRBV25-1 to TRBJ2-2; a weak D match, TRBD1 (5 bases). The V and J ends lost 0 bases and 6 bases respectively, with 14 bases between them. CDR1 and CDR2 from the germline V gene are MGHDK and SYGVNS. The CDR3 spans 16 residues. The CDR3: CASSEYGQGGAGELFF. The CDR3 bases are TGTGCCAGCAGTGAATATGGCCAGGGCGGCGCCGGGGAGCTGTTTTTT.

The chain combines TRBV7-8 with TRBJ2-7, with D perhaps TRBD2 (5 bases). V was pared by 1 base and J by 5 bases, with 12 bases between. The germline gives CDR1 SGHVS, CDR2 FQNEAQ. The CDR3 runs 14 residues. Here the CDR3 DNA reads TGTGCCAGCAGCTTAGTTCCGGGGTTGAACGAGCAGTACTTC. Encoded protein: CASSLVPGLNEQYF. The full variable domain, rest sourced from reference TRBV7-8 and TRBJ2-7, is GAGVSQSPRYKVAKRGQDVALRCDPISGHVSLFWYQQALGQGPEFLTYFQNEAQLDKSGLPSDRFFAERPEGSVSTLKIQRTQQEDSAVYLCASSLVPGLNEQYFGPGTRLTVT.

The count of this clone is one. V and J are TRBV15 and TRBJ2-4; D possibly corresponds to TRBD2 (5 bases). This CDR3 is 14 amino acids long. Trimming took off 5 bases at V and 3 bases at J, with 11 bases between the two ends. CDR1 is LNHNV, CDR2 YYDKDF, per germline (reference sequence). The CDR3 DNA reads as TGTGCCACCAGCGGACGGGATGTCAAAAACATTCAGTACTTC. Its protein is CATSGRDVKNIQYF.

The V call is TRBV15, the J call TRBJ1-6; no clear D. Germline V gene data show CDR1 as LNHNV and CDR2 as YYDKDF (reference sequence). The CDR3 spans 15 residues. V was trimmed by 5 bases and J by 10 bases, leaving 18 bases between them. DNA for the CDR3: TGTGCCACCAGCGTAGGTGATTACGGCGGCTCACCCCTCCACTTT. Its protein product is CATSVGDYGGSPLHF. The whole variable domain, filled in from reference TRBV15 and TRBJ1-6, reads DAMVIQNPRYQVTQFGKPVTLSCSQTLNHNVMYWYQQKSSQAPKLLFHYYDKDFNNEADTPDNFQSRRPNTSFCFLDIRSPGLGDTAMYLCATSVGDYGGSPLHFGNGTRLTVT.

Here the CDR3 reads CASSLSYGYTF. DNA for the CDR3: TGTGCCAGCAGCCTCAGCTATGGCTACACCTTC. The chain has TRBV5-6 and TRBJ1-2; D is undetermined. Germline assignment: CDR1 SGHDT and CDR2 YYEEEE. The CDR3 consists of 11 residues. Trimming removed 4 bases from V and 4 bases from J, with 5 bases in between.